This paragraph covers one TCR beta chain sequence. Germline and junction disagree at one end, which may indicate a read error. These data are taken from a study of technical replicates of blood from a few donors. The germline CDR1 and CDR2 sequences are SGHTA and FQGTGA. The CDR3 spans 17 residues. Profiling relied on immunoSEQ multiplex PCR, and the TCRdb table lists in-frame clones only, not all of them. The sample records 55,000 to 75,000 clones, approximately 94% being singletons. The sequenced sample was T cells isolated from PBMCs. V usage is TRBV7-3 and J usage is TRBJ1-1; 7 nucleotides line up with TRBD1. The sequence was obtained from a human donor in good health. CDR3 residues: CASSLTRQGRGNTEAFF. Here the CDR3 DNA reads TGTGCCAGCAGCCTAACCCGACAGGGTAGGGGGAACACTGAAGCTTTCTTT.